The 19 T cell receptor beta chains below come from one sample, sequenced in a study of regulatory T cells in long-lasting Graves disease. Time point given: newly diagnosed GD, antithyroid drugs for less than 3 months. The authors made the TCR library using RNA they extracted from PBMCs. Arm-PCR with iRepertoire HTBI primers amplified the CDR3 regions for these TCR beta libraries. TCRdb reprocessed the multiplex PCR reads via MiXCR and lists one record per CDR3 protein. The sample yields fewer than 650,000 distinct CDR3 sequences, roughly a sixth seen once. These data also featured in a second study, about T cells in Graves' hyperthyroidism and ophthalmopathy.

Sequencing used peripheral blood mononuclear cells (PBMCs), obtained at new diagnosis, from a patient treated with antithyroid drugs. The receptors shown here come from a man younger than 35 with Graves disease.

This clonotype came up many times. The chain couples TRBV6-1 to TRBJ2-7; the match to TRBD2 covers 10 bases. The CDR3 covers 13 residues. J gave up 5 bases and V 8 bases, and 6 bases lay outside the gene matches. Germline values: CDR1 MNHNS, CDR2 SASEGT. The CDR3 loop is CASWASGSHEQYF. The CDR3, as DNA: TGTGCCAGCTGGGCTAGCGGGAGCCACGAGCAGTACTTC.

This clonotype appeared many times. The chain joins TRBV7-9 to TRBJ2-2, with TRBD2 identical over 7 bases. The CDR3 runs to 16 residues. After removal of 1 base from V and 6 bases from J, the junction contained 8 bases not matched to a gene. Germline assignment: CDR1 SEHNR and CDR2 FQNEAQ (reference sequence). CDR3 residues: CASSLVPQGGAGELFF. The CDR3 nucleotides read TGTGCCAGCAGCTTAGTCCCTCAGGGAGGGGCCGGGGAGCTGTTTTTT.

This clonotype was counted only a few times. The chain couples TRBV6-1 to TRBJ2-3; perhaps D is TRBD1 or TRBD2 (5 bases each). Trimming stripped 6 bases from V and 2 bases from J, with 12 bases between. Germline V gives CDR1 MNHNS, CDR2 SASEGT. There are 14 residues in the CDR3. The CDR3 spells CASSDPGLTDTQYF. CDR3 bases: TGTGCCAGCAGCGACCCGGGGCTCACAGATACGCAGTATTTT.

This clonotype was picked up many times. The CDR3 DNA reads TGCAGCGTTGAGTACAGAAACTACGAGCAGTACTTC. Translated, it gives CSVEYRNYEQYF. The V gene is TRBV29-1, the J gene TRBJ2-7; D is unresolved. V shed 3 bases and J shed 3 bases, with 9 bases lying between them. CDR3 length: 12 residues. In germline, CDR1 is SQVTM, CDR2 ANQGSEA.

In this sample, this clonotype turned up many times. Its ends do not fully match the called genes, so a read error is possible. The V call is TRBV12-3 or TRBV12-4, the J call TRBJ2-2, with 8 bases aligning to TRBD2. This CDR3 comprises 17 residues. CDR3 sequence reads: CASSLDSSGPNTGELFF. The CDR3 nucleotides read TGTGCCAGCAGCTTAGATTCTAGCGGGCCGAACACCGGGGAGCTGTTTTTT.

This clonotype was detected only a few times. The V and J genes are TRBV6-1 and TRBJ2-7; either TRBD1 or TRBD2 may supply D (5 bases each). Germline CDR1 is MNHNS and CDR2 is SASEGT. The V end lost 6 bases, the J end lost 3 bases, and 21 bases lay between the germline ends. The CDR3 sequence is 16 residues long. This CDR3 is CASRGPWTKGIYEQYF. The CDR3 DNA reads TGTGCCAGCAGGGGACCGTGGACAAAAGGGATCTACGAGCAGTACTTC.

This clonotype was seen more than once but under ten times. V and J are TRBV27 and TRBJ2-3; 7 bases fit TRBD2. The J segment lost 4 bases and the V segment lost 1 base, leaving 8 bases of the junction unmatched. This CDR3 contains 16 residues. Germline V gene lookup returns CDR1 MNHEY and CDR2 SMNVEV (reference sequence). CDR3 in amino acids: CASSLLAQRGPDTQYF. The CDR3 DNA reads TGTGCCAGCAGTTTATTGGCCCAGCGGGGTCCAGATACGCAGTATTTT.

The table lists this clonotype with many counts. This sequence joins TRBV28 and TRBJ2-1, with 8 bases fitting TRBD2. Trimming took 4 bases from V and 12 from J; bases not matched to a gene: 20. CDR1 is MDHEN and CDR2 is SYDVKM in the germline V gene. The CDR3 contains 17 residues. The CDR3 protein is CASSSPPLAGGAGAQFF. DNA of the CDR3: TGTGCCAGCAGTTCCCCCCCGCTAGCGGGCGGAGCCGGGGCGCAGTTCTTC.

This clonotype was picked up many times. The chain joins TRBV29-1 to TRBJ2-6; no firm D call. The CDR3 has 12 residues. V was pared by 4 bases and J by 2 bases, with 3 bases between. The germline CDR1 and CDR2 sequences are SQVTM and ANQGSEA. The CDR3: CSVGAGANVLTF. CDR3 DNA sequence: TGCAGCGTTGGGGCTGGGGCCAACGTCCTGACTTTC.

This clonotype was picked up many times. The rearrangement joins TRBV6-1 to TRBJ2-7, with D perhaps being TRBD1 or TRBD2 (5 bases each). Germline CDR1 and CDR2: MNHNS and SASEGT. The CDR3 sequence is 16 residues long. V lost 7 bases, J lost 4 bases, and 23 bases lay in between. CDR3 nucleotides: TGTGCCAGCACTCCCTCGGGACCGCCGCTCTTATACGAGCAGTACTTC. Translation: CASTPSGPPLLYEQYF.

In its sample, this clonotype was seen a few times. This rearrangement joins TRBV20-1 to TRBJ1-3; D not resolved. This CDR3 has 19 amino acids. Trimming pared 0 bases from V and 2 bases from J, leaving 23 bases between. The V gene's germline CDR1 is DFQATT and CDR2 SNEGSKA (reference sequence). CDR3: CSARDSAALRKGTGNTIYF. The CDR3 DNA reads TGCAGTGCTAGAGATAGCGCTGCGCTTCGAAAGGGTACTGGAAACACCATATATTTT.

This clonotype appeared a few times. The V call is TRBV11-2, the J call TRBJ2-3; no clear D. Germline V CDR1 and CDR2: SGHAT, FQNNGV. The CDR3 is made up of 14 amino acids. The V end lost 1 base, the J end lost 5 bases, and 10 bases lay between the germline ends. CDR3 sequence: CASSLVRREDTQYF. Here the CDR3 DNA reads TGTGCCAGCAGCTTAGTAAGAAGGGAAGATACGCAGTATTTT.

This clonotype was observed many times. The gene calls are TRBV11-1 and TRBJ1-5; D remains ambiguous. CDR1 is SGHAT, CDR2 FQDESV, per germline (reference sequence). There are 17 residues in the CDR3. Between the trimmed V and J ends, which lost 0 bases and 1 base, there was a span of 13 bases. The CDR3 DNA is TGTGCCAGCAGCTTAGCGGGAGACGAAATAAGCAATCAGCCCCAGCATTTT. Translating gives CASSLAGDEISNQPQHF.

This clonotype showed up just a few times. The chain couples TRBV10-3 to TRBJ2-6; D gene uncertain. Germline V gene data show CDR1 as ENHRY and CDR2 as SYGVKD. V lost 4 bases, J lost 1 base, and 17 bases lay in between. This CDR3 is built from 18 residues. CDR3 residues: CAISARLGVGSGANVLTF. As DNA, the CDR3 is TGTGCCATCAGTGCGAGACTCGGAGTGGGATCTGGGGCCAACGTCCTGACTTTC.

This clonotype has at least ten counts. The CDR3: CASSLGTVNYEQYF. CDR3 DNA sequence: TGTGCCAGCTCACTCGGGACAGTAAATTACGAGCAGTACTTC. V is TRBV18 and J is TRBJ2-7; 7 bases match TRBD1. The V gene's germline CDR1 is KGHSH and CDR2 LQKENI. This CDR3 spans 14 amino acids. After removal of 4 bases from V and 4 bases from J, the junction contained 7 bases not matched to a gene.

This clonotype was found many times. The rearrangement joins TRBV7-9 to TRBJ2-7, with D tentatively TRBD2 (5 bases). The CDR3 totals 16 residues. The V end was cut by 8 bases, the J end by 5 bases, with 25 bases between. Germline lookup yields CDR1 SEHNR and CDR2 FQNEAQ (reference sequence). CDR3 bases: TGTGCCAGCGAAACTACGGGGTCTACTCCACGGAACGAGCAGTACTTC. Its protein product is CASETTGSTPRNEQYF.

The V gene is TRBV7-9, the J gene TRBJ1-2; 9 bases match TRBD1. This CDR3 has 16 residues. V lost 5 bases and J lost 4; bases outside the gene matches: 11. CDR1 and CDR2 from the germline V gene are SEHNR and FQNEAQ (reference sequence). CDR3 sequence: CASSPPGTGLLYGYTF. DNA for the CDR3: TGTGCCAGCAGCCCCCCGGGGACAGGGCTTCTCTATGGCTACACCTTC.

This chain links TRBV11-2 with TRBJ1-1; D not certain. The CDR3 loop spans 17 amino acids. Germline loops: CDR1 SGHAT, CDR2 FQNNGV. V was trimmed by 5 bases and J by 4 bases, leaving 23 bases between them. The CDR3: CASSENKVSISSTEAFF. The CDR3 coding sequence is TGTGCCAGCAGCGAAAATAAGGTTTCGATTTCTAGCACTGAAGCTTTCTTT.

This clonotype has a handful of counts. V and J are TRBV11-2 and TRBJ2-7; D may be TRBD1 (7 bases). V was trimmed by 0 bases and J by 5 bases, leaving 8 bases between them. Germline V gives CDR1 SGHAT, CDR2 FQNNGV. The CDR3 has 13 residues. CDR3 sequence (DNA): TGTGCCAGCAGCTTAGACAGGGGGGACGAGCAGTACTTC. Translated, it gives CASSLDRGDEQYF.